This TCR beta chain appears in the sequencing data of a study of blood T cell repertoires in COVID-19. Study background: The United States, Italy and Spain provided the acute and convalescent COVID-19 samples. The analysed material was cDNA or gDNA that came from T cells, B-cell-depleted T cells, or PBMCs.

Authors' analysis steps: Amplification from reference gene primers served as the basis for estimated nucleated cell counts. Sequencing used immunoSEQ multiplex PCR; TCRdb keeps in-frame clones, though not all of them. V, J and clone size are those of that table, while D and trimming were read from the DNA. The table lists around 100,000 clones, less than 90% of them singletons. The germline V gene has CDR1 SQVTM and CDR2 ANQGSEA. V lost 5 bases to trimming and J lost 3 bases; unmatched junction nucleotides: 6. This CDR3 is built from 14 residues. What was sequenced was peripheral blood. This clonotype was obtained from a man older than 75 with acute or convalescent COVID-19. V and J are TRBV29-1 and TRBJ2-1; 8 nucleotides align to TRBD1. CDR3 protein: CSVTDRGDYNEQFF. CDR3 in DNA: TGCAGCGTTACCGACAGGGGTGACTACAATGAGCAGTTCTTC.